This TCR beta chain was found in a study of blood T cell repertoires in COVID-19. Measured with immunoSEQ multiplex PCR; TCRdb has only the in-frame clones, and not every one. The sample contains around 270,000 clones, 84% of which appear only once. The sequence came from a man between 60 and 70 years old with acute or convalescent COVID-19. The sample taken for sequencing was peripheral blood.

The CDR3 nucleotides are TGTGCCAGCAGCCCCACGGGAAATCAGCCCCAGCATTTT. Amino acids: CASSPTGNQPQHF. This chain joins TRBV28 and TRBJ1-5; D gene uncertain. CDR3 length: 13 amino acids. The V and J ends lost 6 bases and 4 bases respectively, with 10 bases between them. The V gene's germline CDR1 is MDHEN and CDR2 SYDVKM.